This TCR beta chain is from a study of blood T cells in healthy people across ages. General study points: Long-lived donors had more naive CD4+ cells and higher diversity than aged donors.

The use of a sample-barcoded 5' primer and a J-beta primer mix characterized a second PCR of about 7 to 12 cycles. TCRdb re-derived calls from the 5' RACE reads in MiXCR, one entry per CDR3 protein. Of 540,000 or so distinct CDR3 sequences detected, 40% to 55% appear once; the ten largest clones hold just under 25%. Trimming cost V 4 bases and J 2 bases, with 9 bases left between them. CDR1 is LGHDT and CDR2 is YNNKEL in the germline V gene (reference sequence). The CDR3 length is 14 residues. This clonotype was seen a few times. Its antigen is currently unknown. This TCR was sampled from an elderly man in good health. The V call is TRBV3-1, the J call TRBJ2-1, with a weak D call TRBD1 (6 bases). Sample: blood. The CDR3 spells CASSRRGTYNEQFF. In DNA form, the CDR3 reads TGTGCCAGCAGCCGAAGGGGGACCTACAATGAGCAGTTCTTC.